A selection of T cell receptor beta chains follows, all from one sample in a study of monozygotic twins with inflammatory bowel disease. TCRdb processed the 5' RACE reads again and assigns one entry to each CDR3 protein, with no DNA. Seen in this sample are some 200,000 distinct CDR3 sequences; the ten most common clones hold roughly 8%. The sequenced sample was blood. The source is a human donor with ulcerative colitis or Crohn's disease, or a healthy co-twin of an affected twin (not recorded which). Each CDR3 is given with its conserved first and last residue. Each record gives: J gene, V gene, CDR3 protein.

TRBJ2-1 | TRBV5-6 | CASRQGVNSYNEQFF
TRBJ2-1 | TRBV11-2 | CASSGTSGNEQFF
TRBJ2-3 | TRBV7-2 | CASSLQSNSGTDTQYF
TRBJ2-7 | TRBV7-9 | CASSLAYRGSSYEQYF
TRBJ2-7 | TRBV6-1 | CASRDSGLYEQYF
TRBJ2-1 | TRBV4-1 | CASSPRVGGISSNEQFF
TRBJ1-5 | TRBV20-1 | CSARDEGGSNQPQHF
TRBJ2-6 | TRBV7-6 | CASSSKGGQASSGANVLTF
TRBJ1-4 | TRBV20-1 | CSAITPAGEKLFF
TRBJ2-3 | TRBV29-1 | CSVEGLAGGYTQYF
TRBJ2-5 | TRBV5-1 | CASSRGGLGETQYF
TRBJ1-5 | TRBV5-6 | CASSFWREGSNQPQHF
TRBJ2-3 | TRBV5-4 | CASSSGTSGRGPDTQYF
TRBJ2-2 | TRBV6-2/TRBV6-3 | CASSSQDVANTGELFF
TRBJ1-5 | TRBV12-3/TRBV12-4 | CASSLALIRESQPQHF
TRBJ2-3 | TRBV24-1 | CATSSSLTDTQYF
TRBJ2-1 | TRBV12-3/TRBV12-4 | CASSLINEQFF
TRBJ2-6 | TRBV7-9 | CASSYLAGSGANVLTF
TRBJ1-1 | TRBV7-9 | CASTTPGAAMNTEAFF
TRBJ1-2 | TRBV12-3/TRBV12-4 | CASSPPRLGYTF
TRBJ1-2 | TRBV12-3/TRBV12-4 | CASSPRMNYGYTF
TRBJ2-1 | TRBV7-2 | CASSPYPKTYNEQFF